Each of the 17 T cell receptor beta chains below was sequenced from the same sample in a study of control samples from healthy donors and cancer patients. Some clones are missing from TCRdb's copy, which holds only in-frame ones; the method was immunoSEQ multiplex PCR. Among about 75,000 clones listed, more than 80% were seen once. Sequencing was performed on blood. Source of these receptors: a man aged 45 to 65 in good health.

The rearrangement joins TRBV10-1 to TRBJ2-1; 9 bases are a match to TRBD1. Unmatched junction bases numbered 7, after V lost 4 bases and J lost 3 bases. The CDR3 spans 16 residues. Germline V gene sequence: CDR1 WNHNN, CDR2 SYGVQD (reference sequence). The DNA for the CDR3 is TGCGCCAGCAGTGGGCCCCGGGACAGGGACTACAATGAGCAGTTCTTC. Translating it yields CASSGPRDRDYNEQFF.

V usage is TRBV6-5 and J usage is TRBJ1-1; D perhaps matches TRBD1 (5 bases). Trimming removed 6 bases at V and 3 bases at J, with 17 bases between. Germline CDR1 and CDR2: MNHEY and SVGAGI. This CDR3 spans 15 amino acids. The CDR3 here is CASRSATGGYTEAFF. The CDR3 DNA reads as TGTGCCAGCAGGTCAGCAACCGGGGGGTACACTGAAGCTTTCTTT.

The gene calls are TRBV5-1 and TRBJ2-7, with 7 bases that match TRBD1. Per germline, CDR1 SGHRS and CDR2 YFSETQ. This CDR3 is built from 16 residues. With 4 bases clipped from V and 3 bases from J, the junction kept 13 bases outside the gene matches. The CDR3 DNA reads TGCGCCAGCAGCCGAATACTCCGGGACAGACACTACGAGCAGTACTTC. Translated, it gives CASSRILRDRHYEQYF.

The CDR3 sequence: CASSTDRGITEAFF. CDR3 nucleotides: TGTGCCAGCAGCACCGACAGGGGAATAACTGAAGCTTTCTTT. The chain recombines TRBV2 with TRBJ1-1; 8 nucleotides agree with TRBD1. The CDR3 spans 14 residues. V trimming: 6 bases; J trimming: 5 bases; junction bases outside the gene matches: 8. Germline CDR1 SNHLY, CDR2 FYNNEI.

J is TRBJ2-7 and V is TRBV30, with D maybe TRBD1 (6 bases). This CDR3 is built from 13 residues. V dropped 4 bases and J dropped 1 base, with 11 bases sitting between them. Germline V CDR1 and CDR2: GTSNPN, SVGIG (reference sequence). This CDR3 is CAWNTGYSYEQYF. CDR3 nucleotide sequence: TGTGCCTGGAACACAGGGTATTCCTACGAGCAGTACTTC.

This chain links TRBV18 with TRBJ2-1; 9 bases are shared with TRBD2. J gave up 1 base and V 3 bases, and 13 bases lay outside the gene matches. In germline, CDR1 is KGHSH, CDR2 LQKENI. The CDR3 is made up of 19 amino acids. The CDR3 spells CASSPLDLSGSDSYNEQFF. The DNA for the CDR3 is TGTGCCAGCTCACCCCTAGACCTTAGCGGGAGCGATTCCTACAATGAGCAGTTCTTC.

V and J are TRBV28 and TRBJ1-5, with 9 bases that match TRBD1. CDR3 size: 15 residues. V shed 2 bases and J 6 bases; nucleotides not matched to a gene: 5. Germline loops: CDR1 MDHEN, CDR2 SYDVKM. DNA of the CDR3: TGTGCCAGCAGTTTAGGGACAGGGTGGGGTCAGCCCCAGCATTTT. Residues: CASSLGTGWGQPQHF. The entire variable domain, with the rest obtained from reference TRBV28 and TRBJ1-5, is as follows: DVKVTQSSRYLVKRTGEKVFLECVQDMDHENMFWYRQDPGLGLRLIYFSYDVKMKEKGDIPEGYSVSREKKERFSLILESASTNQTSMYLCASSLGTGWGQPQHFGDGTRLSIL.

The V gene is TRBV19, the J gene TRBJ1-1; 8 bases map to TRBD1. The germline V gene has CDR1 LNHDA and CDR2 SQIVND (reference sequence). Trimming took 7 bases from V and 6 from J; bases not matched to a gene: 10. The CDR3 runs to 14 residues. The CDR3 DNA reads TGTGCCAGTATCCGAGGGACAGGTCTCTCTGAAGCTTTCTTT. It is translated as CASIRGTGLSEAFF.

The rearrangement uses TRBV1 and TRBJ2-3. TRBV1 is a listed pseudogene. The CDR3 sequence is 14 residues long. In DNA form, the CDR3 reads TGCACCAGCCCAGGGAGCGGAAGCACAGATACGCAGTATTTT. Amino acids: CTSPGSGSTDTQYF.

The chain joins TRBV7-9 to TRBJ2-5, with 7 bases lining up with TRBD1. This CDR3 comprises 16 residues. Trimming removed 3 bases from V and 7 bases from J; junction bases left unmatched: 14. Per germline, CDR1 SEHNR and CDR2 FQNEAQ (reference sequence). For the CDR3, the DNA is TGTGCCAGCAGCTTGTCCACTCCAGGGGGAACAGGGACCCAGTACTTC. Encoded protein: CASSLSTPGGTGTQYF.

The V gene is TRBV11-2, the J gene TRBJ2-2; a weak D match, TRBD1 (6 bases). Germline CDR1 is SGHAT and CDR2 is FQNNGV. Trimming took off 0 bases at V and 3 bases at J, with 11 bases between the two ends. This CDR3 is built from 16 residues. In nucleotides, the CDR3 is TGTGCCAGCAGCTTAGACGGGCAGGGGTACACCGGGGAGCTGTTTTTT. Translation: CASSLDGQGYTGELFF. The whole variable domain, remainder taken from reference TRBV11-2 and TRBJ2-2, is EAGVAQSPRYKIIEKRQSVAFWCNPISGHATLYWYQQILGQGPKLLIQFQNNGVVDDSQLPKDRFSAERLKGVDSTLKIQPAKLEDSAVYLCASSLDGQGYTGELFFGEGSRLTVL.

V usage is TRBV29-1 and J usage is TRBJ2-2; D gene ambiguous. Germline V gene sequence: CDR1 SQVTM, CDR2 ANQGSEA. The CDR3 is made up of 14 amino acids. The V end lost 1 base, the J end lost 1 base, and 7 bases lay between the germline ends. CDR3 amino acids: CSVEGQLNTGELFF. CDR3 DNA: TGCAGCGTTGAAGGGCAGTTGAACACCGGGGAGCTGTTTTTT.

This clone appeared a few times. The chain carries TRBV24-1 and TRBJ2-2; D is uncertain. The V gene's germline CDR1 is KGHDR and CDR2 SFDVKD. V lost 6 bases, J lost 1 base, and 11 bases lay in between. There are 15 residues in the CDR3. CDR3 loop: CATSSVDKNTGELFF. The CDR3 DNA follows: TGTGCCACCAGTTCCGTGGATAAGAACACCGGGGAGCTGTTTTTT.

This clone was counted a few times. J is TRBJ1-6 and V is TRBV9; D is possibly TRBD1 (6 bases). V lost 4 bases and J lost 6, with 11 bases in between. Germline CDR1 is SGDLS and CDR2 is YYNGEE. The CDR3 sequence is 14 residues long. CDR3 nucleotide sequence: TGTGCCAGCAGCCGCGGACAGACTAATTCACCCCTCCACTTT. As protein: CASSRGQTNSPLHF.

This clone appeared once. The V and J genes are TRBV7-2 and TRBJ2-2, with D possibly matching TRBD1 (6 bases). In germline, CDR1 is SGHTA, CDR2 FQGNSA. Deletions cut 8 bases from V and 0 bases from J, with 10 bases between. The CDR3 is made up of 14 amino acids. The CDR3 DNA reads as TGTGCCAGCCATAAGGGGGCGAACACCGGGGAGCTGTTTTTT. Its protein product is CASHKGANTGELFF. Full variable domain (rest looked up from reference TRBV7-2 and TRBJ2-2): GAGVSQSPSNKVTEKGKDVELRCDPISGHTALYWYRQSLGQGLEFLIYFQGNSAPDKSGLPSDRFSAERTGGSVSTLTIQRTQQEDSAVYLCASHKGANTGELFFGEGSRLTVL.

The chain's CDR3 is CASSYSSRDRARNYGYTF. The CDR3 DNA reads as TGTGCCAGCAGTTACTCGAGTAGGGACAGGGCTCGAAACTATGGCTACACCTTC. This chain uses TRBV6-2 or TRBV6-3 with TRBJ1-2, with TRBD1 matching 9 bases. The germline gives CDR1 MNHEY, CDR2 SVGEGT. The CDR3 loop spans 18 amino acids. J gave up 2 bases and V 0 bases, and 10 bases lay outside the gene matches.

The chain employs TRBV30 and TRBJ2-5; D gene unclear. The CDR3 sequence is 13 residues long. V was clipped by 2 bases and J by 5 bases, with 12 bases between them. Looked up from germline, CDR1 is GTSNPN and CDR2 is SVGIG (reference sequence). The chain's CDR3 is CAWSLPILETQYF. The CDR3 coding sequence is TGTGCCTGGAGTCTACCTATCTTGGAGACCCAGTACTTC.